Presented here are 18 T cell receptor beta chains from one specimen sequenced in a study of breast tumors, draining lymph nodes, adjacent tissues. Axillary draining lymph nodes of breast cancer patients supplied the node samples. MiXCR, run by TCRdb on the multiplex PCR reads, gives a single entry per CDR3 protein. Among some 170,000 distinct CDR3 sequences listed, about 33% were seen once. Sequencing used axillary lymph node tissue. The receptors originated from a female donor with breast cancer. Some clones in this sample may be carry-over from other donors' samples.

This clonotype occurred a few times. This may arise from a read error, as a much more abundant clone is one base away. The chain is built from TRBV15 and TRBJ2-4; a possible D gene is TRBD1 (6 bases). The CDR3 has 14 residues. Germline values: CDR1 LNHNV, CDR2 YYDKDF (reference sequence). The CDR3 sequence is CATSTGHTKNIRYF. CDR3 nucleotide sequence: TGTGCCACCAGCACGGGACACACGAAAAACATTCGGTACTTC.

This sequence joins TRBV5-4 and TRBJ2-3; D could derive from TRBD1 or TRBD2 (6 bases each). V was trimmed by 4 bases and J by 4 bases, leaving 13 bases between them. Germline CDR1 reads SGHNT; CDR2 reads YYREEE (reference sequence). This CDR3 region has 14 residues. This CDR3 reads CASSVGGPSDTQYF. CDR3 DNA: TGTGCCAGCAGCGTAGGGGGGCCGTCAGATACGCAGTATTTT.

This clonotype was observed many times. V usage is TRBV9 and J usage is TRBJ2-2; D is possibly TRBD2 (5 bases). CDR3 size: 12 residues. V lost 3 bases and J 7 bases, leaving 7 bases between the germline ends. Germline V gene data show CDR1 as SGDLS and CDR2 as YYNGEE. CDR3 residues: CASSGGSGELFF. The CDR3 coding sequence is TGTGCCAGCAGCGGAGGGAGCGGGGAGCTGTTTTTT.

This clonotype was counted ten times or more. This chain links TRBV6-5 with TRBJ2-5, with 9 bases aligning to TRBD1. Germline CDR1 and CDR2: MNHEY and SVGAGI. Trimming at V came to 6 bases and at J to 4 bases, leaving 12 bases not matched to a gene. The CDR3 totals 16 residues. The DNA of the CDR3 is TGTGCCAGCAGCCTAGCCCTACAGGGGGCGGGAGAGACCCAGTACTTC. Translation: CASSLALQGAGETQYF.

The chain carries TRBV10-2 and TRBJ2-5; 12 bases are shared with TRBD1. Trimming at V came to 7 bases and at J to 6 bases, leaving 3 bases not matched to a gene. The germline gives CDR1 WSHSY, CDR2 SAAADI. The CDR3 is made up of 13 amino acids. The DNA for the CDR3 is TGCGCCAGCATCGGGACAGGGGGCCAGACCCAGTACTTC. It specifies CASIGTGGQTQYF.

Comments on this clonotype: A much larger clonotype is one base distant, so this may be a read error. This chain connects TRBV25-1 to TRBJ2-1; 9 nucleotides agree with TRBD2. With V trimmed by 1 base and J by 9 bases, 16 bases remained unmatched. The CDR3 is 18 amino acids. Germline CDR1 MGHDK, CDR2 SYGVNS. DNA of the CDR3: TGTGCCAGCAGTGAATTAGGTAGCCTTAGCGGGGGCCGGGGTGAGCAGTTCTTC. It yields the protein CASSELGSLSGGRGEQFF. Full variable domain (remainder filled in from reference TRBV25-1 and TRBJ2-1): EADIYQTPRYLVIGTGKKITLECSQTMGHDKMYWYQQDPGMELHLIHYSYGVNSTEKGDLSSESTVSRIRTEHFPLTLESARPSHTSQYLCASSELGSLSGGRGEQFFGPGTRLTVL.

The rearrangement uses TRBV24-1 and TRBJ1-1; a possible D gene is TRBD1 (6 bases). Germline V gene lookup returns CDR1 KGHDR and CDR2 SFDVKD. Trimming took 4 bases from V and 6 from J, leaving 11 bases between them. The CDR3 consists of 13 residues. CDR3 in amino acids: CATSDSDSAEAFF. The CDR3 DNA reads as TGTGCCACCAGTGACTCGGACAGCGCTGAAGCTTTCTTT.

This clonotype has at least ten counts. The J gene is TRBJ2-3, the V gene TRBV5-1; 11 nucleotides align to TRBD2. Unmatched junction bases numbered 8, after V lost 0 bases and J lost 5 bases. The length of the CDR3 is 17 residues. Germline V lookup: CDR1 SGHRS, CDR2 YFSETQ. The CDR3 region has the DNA TGCGCCAGCAGCTTGGATGGTAGCGGGGGGGCCGGAGATACGCAGTATTTT. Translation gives CASSLDGSGGAGDTQYF.

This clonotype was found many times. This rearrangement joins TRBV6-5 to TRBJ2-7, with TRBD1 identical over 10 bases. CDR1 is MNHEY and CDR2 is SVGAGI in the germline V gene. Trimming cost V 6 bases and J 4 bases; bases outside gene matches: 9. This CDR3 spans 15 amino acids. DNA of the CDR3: TGTGCCAGCAGGAGACGGGACAGGGGAAGGTACGAGCAGTACTTC. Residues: CASRRRDRGRYEQYF.

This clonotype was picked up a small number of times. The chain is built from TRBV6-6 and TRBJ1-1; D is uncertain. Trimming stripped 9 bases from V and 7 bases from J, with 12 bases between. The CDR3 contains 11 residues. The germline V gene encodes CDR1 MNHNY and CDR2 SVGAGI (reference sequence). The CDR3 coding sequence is TGTGCCAGTCCGACTTGGCGTGAAGCTTTCTTT. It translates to CASPTWREAFF.

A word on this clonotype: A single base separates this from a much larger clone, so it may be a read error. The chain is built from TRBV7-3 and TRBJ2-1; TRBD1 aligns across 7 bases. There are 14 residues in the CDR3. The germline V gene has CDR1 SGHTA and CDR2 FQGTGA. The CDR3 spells CASSLVLGGNEQLF. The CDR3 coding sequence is TGTGCCAGCAGCTTAGTCTTAGGGGGCAATGAGCAGCTCTTC. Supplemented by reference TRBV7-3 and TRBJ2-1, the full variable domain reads GAGVSQTPSNKVTEKGKYVELRCDPISGHTALYWYRQSLGQGPEFLIYFQGTGAADDSGLPNDRFFAVRPEGSVSTLKIQRTERGDSAVYLCASSLVLGGNEQLFGPGTRLTVL.

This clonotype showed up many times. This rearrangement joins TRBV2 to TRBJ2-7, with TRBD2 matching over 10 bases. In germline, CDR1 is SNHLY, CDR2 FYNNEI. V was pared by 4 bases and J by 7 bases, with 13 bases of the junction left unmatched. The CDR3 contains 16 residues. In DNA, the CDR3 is TGTGCCAGCAGTGGGGCACCAGCGGGGGGGCGTCGTGAGCAGTACTTC. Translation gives CASSGAPAGGRREQYF.

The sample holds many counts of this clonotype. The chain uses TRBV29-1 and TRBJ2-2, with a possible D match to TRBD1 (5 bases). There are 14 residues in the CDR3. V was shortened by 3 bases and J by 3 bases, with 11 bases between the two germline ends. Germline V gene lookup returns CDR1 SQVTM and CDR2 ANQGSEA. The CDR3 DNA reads TGCAGCGTTGACAAGGGGAAATACACCGGGGAGCTGTTTTTT. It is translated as CSVDKGKYTGELFF.

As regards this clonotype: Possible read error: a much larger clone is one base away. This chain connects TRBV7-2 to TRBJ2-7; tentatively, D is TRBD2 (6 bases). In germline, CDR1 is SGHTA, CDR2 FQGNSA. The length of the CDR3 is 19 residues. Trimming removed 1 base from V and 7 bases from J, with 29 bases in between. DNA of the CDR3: TGTGCCAGCAGCTTAGGAAGTTCAAGGCGGGGACTCGCCCGATTGGAGCAGTACTTC. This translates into CASSLGSSRRGLARLEQYF.

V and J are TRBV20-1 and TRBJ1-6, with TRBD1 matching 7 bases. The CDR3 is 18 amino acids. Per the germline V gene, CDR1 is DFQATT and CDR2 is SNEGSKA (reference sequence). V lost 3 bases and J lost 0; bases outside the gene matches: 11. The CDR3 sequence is CSASNYRDSSSYNSPLHF. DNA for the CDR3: TGCAGTGCTAGTAACTACCGGGACAGCAGCTCCTATAATTCACCCCTCCACTTT.

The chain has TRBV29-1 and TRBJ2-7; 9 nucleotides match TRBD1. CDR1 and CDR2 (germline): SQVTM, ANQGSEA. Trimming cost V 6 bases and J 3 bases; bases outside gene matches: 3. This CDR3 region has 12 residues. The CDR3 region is CSVRGQGYEQYF. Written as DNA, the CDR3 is TGCAGCGTCAGGGGACAGGGCTACGAGCAGTACTTC.

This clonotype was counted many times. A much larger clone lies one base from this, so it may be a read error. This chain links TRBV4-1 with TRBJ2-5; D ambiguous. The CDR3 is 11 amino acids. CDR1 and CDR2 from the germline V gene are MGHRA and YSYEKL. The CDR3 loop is CATSYQETQYF. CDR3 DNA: TGCGCCACCAGCTACCAAGAGACCCAGTACTTC.

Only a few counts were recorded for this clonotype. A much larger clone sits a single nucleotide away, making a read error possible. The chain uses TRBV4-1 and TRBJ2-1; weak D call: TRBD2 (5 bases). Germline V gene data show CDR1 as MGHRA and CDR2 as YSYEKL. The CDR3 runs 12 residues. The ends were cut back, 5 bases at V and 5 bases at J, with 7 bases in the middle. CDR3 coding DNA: TGCGCCAGCAGCTTGGGAGACAATGAGCAGTTCTTC. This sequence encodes CASSLGDNEQFF.